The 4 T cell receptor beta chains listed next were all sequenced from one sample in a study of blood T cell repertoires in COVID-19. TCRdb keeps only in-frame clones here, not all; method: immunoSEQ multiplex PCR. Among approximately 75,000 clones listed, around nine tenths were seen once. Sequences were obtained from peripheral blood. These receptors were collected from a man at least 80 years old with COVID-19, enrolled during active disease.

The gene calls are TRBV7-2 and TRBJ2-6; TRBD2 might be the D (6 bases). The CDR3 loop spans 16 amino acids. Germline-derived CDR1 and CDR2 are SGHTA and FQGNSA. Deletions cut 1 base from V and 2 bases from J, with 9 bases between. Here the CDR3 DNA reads TGTGCCAGCAGCTTAGGGCGGGGCGCTGGGGCCAACGTCCTGACTTTC. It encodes CASSLGRGAGANVLTF. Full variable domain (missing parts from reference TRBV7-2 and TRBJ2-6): GAGVSQSPSNKVTEKGKDVELRCDPISGHTALYWYRQSLGQGLEFLIYFQGNSAPDKSGLPSDRFSAERTGGSVSTLTIQRTQQEDSAVYLCASSLGRGAGANVLTFGAGSRLTVL.

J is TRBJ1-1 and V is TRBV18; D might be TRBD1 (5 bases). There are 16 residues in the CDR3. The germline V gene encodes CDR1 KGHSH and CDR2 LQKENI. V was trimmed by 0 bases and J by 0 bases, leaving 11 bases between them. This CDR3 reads CASSPPGGAMNTEAFF. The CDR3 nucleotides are TGTGCCAGCTCACCACCGGGGGGAGCTATGAACACTGAAGCTTTCTTT.

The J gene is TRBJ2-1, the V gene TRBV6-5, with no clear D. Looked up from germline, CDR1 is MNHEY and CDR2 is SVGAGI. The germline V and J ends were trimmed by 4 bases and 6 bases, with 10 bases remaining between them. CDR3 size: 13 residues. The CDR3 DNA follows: TGTGCCAGCAGTTCCTTGTTCTTCAATGAGCAGTTCTTC. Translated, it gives CASSSLFFNEQFF.

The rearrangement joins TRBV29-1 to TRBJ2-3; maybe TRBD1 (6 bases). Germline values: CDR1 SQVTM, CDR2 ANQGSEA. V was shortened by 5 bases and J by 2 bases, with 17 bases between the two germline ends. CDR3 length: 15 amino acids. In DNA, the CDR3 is TGCAGCGTTCAGGAGGACAGTGCAACCACAGATACGCAGTATTTT. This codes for CSVQEDSATTDTQYF.